Shown below are 25 T cell receptor beta chains from a single sample sequenced in a study of T cell changes during pregnancy in multiple sclerosis. Sequenced by immunoSEQ multiplex PCR; TCRdb stores in-frame clones only, minus some. This sample carries 58,000 or so clones, 92% of them seen once, and the ten largest clones take about 2.5%. The sequenced sample was peripheral blood, obtained in the first trimester of pregnancy. The receptors were sampled from a female donor with multiple sclerosis, enrolled in a pregnancy study.

The rearrangement uses TRBV7-2 and TRBJ2-1; TRBD2 agrees at 7 bases. Germline CDR1 and CDR2: SGHTA and FQGNSA. With V trimmed by 2 bases and J by 3 bases, 4 bases remained unmatched. CDR3 length equals 15 residues. The CDR3 DNA is TGTGCCAGCAGCTTAACCGGGAGGCACTACAATGAGCAGTTCTTC. Translating gives CASSLTGRHYNEQFF.

The chain has TRBV6-4 and TRBJ2-4; the D gene is possibly TRBD1 (6 bases). With 6 bases removed from V and 0 bases from J, the gap between germline ends came to 21 bases. CDR1 and CDR2 (germline): MRHNA, SNTAGT. This CDR3 contains 18 residues. CDR3 coding DNA: TGTGCCAGCAGGGGGACACTTCTACTCAGTTTAGCCAAAAACATTCAGTACTTC. Its protein is CASRGTLLLSLAKNIQYF.

This sequence joins TRBV13 and TRBJ1-3; D uncertain. Germline-derived CDR1 and CDR2 are PRHDT and FYEKMQ (reference sequence). The CDR3 length is 14 residues. V was shortened by 3 bases and J by 4 bases, with 10 bases between the two germline ends. CDR3 coding DNA: TGTGCCAGCAGCTTGGTACAGTTCGGAAACACCATATATTTT. This translates into CASSLVQFGNTIYF.

The gene calls are TRBV6-1 and TRBJ1-1; D remains unclear. This CDR3 has 14 residues. CDR1 MNHNS and CDR2 SASEGT come from the germline V gene. The germline V and J ends were trimmed by 8 bases and 1 base, with 14 bases remaining between them. Here the CDR3 reads CASSSGPQNTEAFF. The CDR3 DNA follows: TGTGCCAGCTCAAGCGGACCGCAGAACACTGAAGCTTTCTTT.

This clone came up once. This chain joins TRBV5-1 and TRBJ2-1, with D perhaps TRBD1 (5 bases). The CDR3 spans 14 residues. Trimming stripped 4 bases from V and 6 bases from J, with 14 bases between. Germline V lookup: CDR1 SGHRS, CDR2 YFSETQ. CDR3 amino acids: CASSHTSQGNEQFF. CDR3 sequence (DNA): TGCGCCAGCAGCCATACCTCTCAGGGCAATGAGCAGTTCTTC. The variable domain in full, completed from reference TRBV5-1 and TRBJ2-1, reads KAGVTQTPRYLIKTRGQQVTLSCSPISGHRSVSWYQQTPGQGLQFLFEYFSETQRNKGNFPGRFSGRQFSNSRSEMNVSTLELGDSALYLCASSHTSQGNEQFFGPGTRLTVL.

The gene calls are TRBV7-9 and TRBJ2-1, with 8 bases aligning to TRBD2. V shed 6 bases and J 3 bases; nucleotides not matched to a gene: 13. Per the germline V gene, CDR1 is SEHNR and CDR2 is FQNEAQ (reference sequence). There are 17 residues in the CDR3. CDR3 sequence: CASSPRGGDLYYNEQFF. The CDR3 region has the DNA TGTGCCAGCAGTCCCCGGGGGGGGGACCTCTACTACAATGAGCAGTTCTTC. Filled out from reference TRBV7-9 and TRBJ2-1, the complete variable domain reads DTGVSQNPRHKITKRGQNVTFRCDPISEHNRLYWYRQTLGQGPEFLTYFQNEAQLEKSRLLSDRFSAERPKGSFSTLEIQRTEQGDSAMYLCASSPRGGDLYYNEQFFGPGTRLTVL.

The chain carries TRBV7-3 and TRBJ2-4; 11 positions agree with TRBD2. Germline CDR1 is SGHTA and CDR2 is FQGTGA. Trimming took 0 bases from V and 9 from J; bases not matched to a gene: 7. The CDR3 has 16 residues. The DNA for the CDR3 is TGTGCCAGCAGCTTAACGGCTAGCGGGAGGTCGGGCATTCAGTACTTC. It codes for CASSLTASGRSGIQYF.

V and J are TRBV27 and TRBJ2-1, with D uncertain. The CDR3 contains 13 residues. Trimming removed 2 bases from V and 9 bases from J, with 11 bases in between. CDR1 and CDR2 (germline): MNHEY, SMNVEV (reference sequence). In nucleotides, the CDR3 is TGTGCCAGCAGTTTACCCGGGTTCGGTGAGCAGTTCTTC. Protein sequence: CASSLPGFGEQFF.

The chain carries TRBV29-1 and TRBJ2-5; D is uncertain. Deletions cut 1 base from V and 2 bases from J, with 5 bases between. This CDR3 spans 12 amino acids. The germline V gene has CDR1 SQVTM and CDR2 ANQGSEA. The CDR3 here is CSVEGRQETQYF. In nucleotides, the CDR3 is TGCAGCGTTGAAGGCCGGCAAGAGACCCAGTACTTC.

V usage is TRBV7-9 and J usage is TRBJ1-2; TRBD1 might be the D (6 bases). V lost 3 bases, J lost 8 bases, and 13 bases lay in between. This CDR3 has 13 residues. CDR1 is SEHNR and CDR2 is FQNEAQ in the germline V gene (reference sequence). Here the CDR3 reads CASSFVQGEGYTF. CDR3 coding DNA: TGTGCCAGCAGCTTCGTACAGGGAGAGGGCTACACCTTC.

V gene TRBV6-4 combines with J gene TRBJ2-3; possibly TRBD2 for D (6 bases). This CDR3 has 16 residues. The germline V gene encodes CDR1 MRHNA and CDR2 SNTAGT. Deletions cut 3 bases from V and 1 base from J, with 14 bases between. CDR3 residues: CASSESMVAGTDTQYF. The CDR3 DNA reads as TGTGCCAGCAGTGAATCGATGGTAGCGGGCACAGATACGCAGTATTTT.

V gene TRBV5-6 combines with J gene TRBJ2-5, with D tentatively TRBD1 (5 bases). V lost 4 bases and J lost 2, with 12 bases in between. Germline CDR1 is SGHDT and CDR2 is YYEEEE. This CDR3 has 14 residues. This CDR3 is CASSPTVDQETQYF. The CDR3 nucleotides read TGTGCCAGCAGCCCGACAGTGGATCAAGAGACCCAGTACTTC.

The chain links TRBV28 to TRBJ1-4; D ambiguous. Trimming shortened V by 8 bases and J by 0 bases, and 13 bases separated the two germline ends. CDR1 and CDR2 from the germline V gene are MDHEN and SYDVKM. The length of the CDR3 is 15 residues. CDR3 residues: CASWAGAATNEKLFF. In DNA, the CDR3 is TGTGCCAGCTGGGCGGGAGCAGCAACTAATGAAAAACTGTTTTTT.

The genes are TRBV9 and TRBJ2-1; TRBD2 agrees at 15 bases. Trimming removed 4 bases from V and 7 bases from J; junction bases left unmatched: 15. Germline loops: CDR1 SGDLS, CDR2 YYNGEE. The CDR3 sequence is 19 residues long. This CDR3 reads CASSPRTSGRATDWNEQFF. Here the CDR3 DNA reads TGTGCCAGCAGCCCCAGGACTAGCGGGAGGGCCACTGATTGGAATGAGCAGTTCTTC.

This chain connects TRBV7-3 to TRBJ1-2; possible D gene TRBD1, 5 bases. V was pared by 3 bases and J by 4 bases, with 9 bases between. The CDR3 spans 13 residues. Germline CDR1 is SGHTA and CDR2 is FQGTGA. CDR3 bases: TGTGCCAGCAGCTTCCAGGGTGGCTATGGCTACACCTTC. It translates to CASSFQGGYGYTF.

This chain joins TRBV11-2 and TRBJ1-1, with a tentative D call TRBD1 (6 bases). Trimming took off 5 bases at V and 0 bases at J, with 16 bases between the two ends. Germline-derived CDR1 and CDR2 are SGHAT and FQNNGV. There are 16 residues in the CDR3. CDR3 sequence: CASSTPRGALNTEAFF. The CDR3 bases are TGTGCCAGCAGCACGCCCCGGGGGGCCTTGAACACTGAAGCTTTCTTT.

The chain links TRBV11-2 to TRBJ2-5; TRBD2 matches at 12 bases. The germline CDR1 and CDR2 sequences are SGHAT and FQNNGV. CDR3 size: 15 residues. The trim removed 3 bases at V and 5 bases at J, leaving 4 bases unmatched. CDR3 nucleotides: TGTGCCAGCAGCTTTACACTAGCGGGAGGCGAGACCCAGTACTTC. Its translation: CASSFTLAGGETQYF.

A note on this clone: The sample carries other DNA sequences with the same CDR3. V is TRBV7-2 and J is TRBJ2-7; 12 bases line up with TRBD2. The CDR3 is 15 residues long. Looked up from germline, CDR1 is SGHTA and CDR2 is FQGNSA. Losses at the gene ends were 1 base for V and 3 bases for J; bases not matched to a gene: 1. The CDR3 sequence is CASSLELAGGYEQYF. The DNA for the CDR3 is TGTGCCAGCAGCTTAGAACTAGCGGGAGGCTACGAGCAGTACTTC.

This chain links TRBV7-9 with TRBJ1-4, with TRBD1 matching over 8 bases. Germline CDR1 SEHNR, CDR2 FQNEAQ (reference sequence). J lost 3 bases, V lost 6 bases, and 6 bases had no gene match. There are 15 residues in the CDR3. DNA for the CDR3: TGTGCCAGCAGTCCGACAGGGGACTCTAATGAAAAACTGTTTTTT. Its protein is CASSPTGDSNEKLFF.

The chain combines TRBV27 with TRBJ2-2, with D unresolved. This CDR3 comprises 14 residues. Germline loops: CDR1 MNHEY, CDR2 SMNVEV (reference sequence). V was pared by 6 bases and J by 4 bases, with 12 bases between. CDR3: CASRSQRVTGELFF. The CDR3 DNA is TGTGCCAGCAGATCCCAACGGGTCACCGGGGAGCTGTTTTTT.

A remark on this clone: Mismatch with germline at one junction end may stem from a read error. The CDR3 bases are TGTGCCAGCAGCTCTATTGAGCCGGGCCCAGGGGCCTTC. Translating it yields CASSSIEPGPGAF. The chain employs TRBV6-5 and TRBJ1-2, with a weak D call TRBD1 (6 bases). Germline CDR1 reads MNHEY; CDR2 reads SVGAGI. The CDR3 consists of 13 residues.

This chain uses TRBV7-6 with TRBJ1-1; TRBD1 might be the D (5 bases). Trimming shortened V by 2 bases and J by 0 bases, and 22 bases separated the two germline ends. The CDR3 sequence is 19 residues long. The germline V gene has CDR1 SGHVS and CDR2 FNYEAQ. This CDR3 reads CASSLMIKGPVPMNTEAFF. CDR3 nucleotides: TGTGCCAGCAGCTTAATGATTAAGGGGCCAGTTCCTATGAACACTGAAGCTTTCTTT.

The rearrangement joins TRBV5-1 to TRBJ2-1; 7 bases line up with TRBD2. The CDR3 consists of 16 residues. Losses at the gene ends were 4 bases for V and 7 bases for J; bases not matched to a gene: 14. Germline V gene data show CDR1 as SGHRS and CDR2 as YFSETQ. The CDR3 coding sequence is TGCGCCAGCAGCCCGGGTTTGGTAGCGGGTCGAAATGAGCAGTTCTTC. This sequence encodes CASSPGLVAGRNEQFF.

The chain combines TRBV15 with TRBJ2-1, with 10 positions matching TRBD2. The CDR3 length is 22 residues. The V gene's germline CDR1 is LNHNV and CDR2 YYDKDF (reference sequence). The V gene end was trimmed by 0 bases and the J gene end by 3 bases; junction bases not matched to a gene: 20. CDR3 DNA sequence: TGTGCCACCAGCAGAGACGCATTTCTAGCGGGAGTTCGATTGCTACGCTACAATGAGCAGTTCTTC. Protein product: CATSRDAFLAGVRLLRYNEQFF.

The chain links TRBV6-6 to TRBJ1-4; perhaps TRBD1 as D (5 bases). This CDR3 region has 16 residues. The germline CDR1 and CDR2 sequences are MNHNY and SVGAGI (reference sequence). The ends were cut back, 4 bases at V and 6 bases at J, with 18 bases in the middle. DNA of the CDR3: TGTGCCAGCAGTTTCCGCCGGACAAGAGAGTATGAAAAACTGTTTTTT. This translates into CASSFRRTREYEKLFF.